The 2 T cell receptor beta chains below come from one sample, sequenced in a study of STAT3 mutations in large granular lymphocyte leukemia. General study points: In T-cell large granular lymphocyte leukemia, about half of patients showed multiple immunodominant subclonotypes.

No antigen is known for these receptors. TCRdb keeps only in-frame clones here, not all; method: immunoSEQ multiplex PCR. The repertoire includes 3,500 to 5,500 clones, roughly 60% of them detected once, and 38% sits in the top ten. Sequencing was performed on PBMCs. Every receptor here comes from a human donor with T large granular lymphocyte leukemia. Some clones in this sample may be carry-over from other donors' samples.

Within the sample, this clone is large. The CDR3 DNA is TGTGCCAGCAGCGGTCGACAGGGATACGTTAGCAATCAGCCCCAGCATTTT. This sequence encodes CASSGRQGYVSNQPQHF. This rearrangement joins TRBV28 to TRBJ1-5; 7 nucleotides match TRBD1. Trimming cost V 6 bases and J 0 bases; bases outside gene matches: 11. Germline CDR1 and CDR2: MDHEN and SYDVKM. The CDR3 runs 17 residues.

The chain employs TRBV21-1 and TRBJ2-7. TRBV21-1 is noted as a pseudogene. This CDR3 comprises 16 residues. The CDR3 region has the DNA TGTGCCAGCAGCAAAAGGTCAGGGGCGCGGGATTACGAGCAGTACTTC. It encodes CASSKRSGARDYEQYF.